The 26 T cell receptor beta chains reported below all come from one sample, sequenced in a study of the immune and genomic landscape of osteosarcoma. The post-treatment osteosarcoma tumors were primary, local recurrence or metastasis specimens from poor-prognosis patients. TCRdb's copy holds only in-frame clones and misses some; the assay was immunoSEQ multiplex PCR. The sample lists 6,000 to 7,000 clones; about two thirds were seen once. Source material: osteosarcoma tumor tissue from the lung. Receptor source: a human donor with osteosarcoma.

The count of this clone is one. This sequence joins TRBV7-8 and TRBJ2-7; 9 bases match TRBD1. Per germline, CDR1 SGHVS and CDR2 FQNEAQ. Losses at the gene ends were 3 bases for V and 0 bases for J; bases not matched to a gene: 6. This CDR3 is built from 16 residues. Here the CDR3 DNA reads TGTGCCAGCAGCTTTGGACAGGGGAGGAGCTCCTACGAGCAGTACTTC. Translating gives CASSFGQGRSSYEQYF.

The CDR3 protein is CASSLAPTGTGKETQYF. The DNA for the CDR3 is TGCGCCAGCAGCTTGGCACCCACCGGGACGGGGAAAGAGACCCAGTACTTC. The chain has TRBV5-1 and TRBJ2-5; D tentatively fits TRBD1 or TRBD2 (5 bases each). Trimming took off 0 bases at V and 3 bases at J, with 18 bases between the two ends. CDR1 is SGHRS and CDR2 is YFSETQ in the germline V gene. The CDR3 consists of 17 residues.

The chain recombines TRBV4-3 with TRBJ1-1; 7 nucleotides line up with TRBD1. This CDR3 contains 14 residues. CDR1 LGHNA and CDR2 YSLEER come from the germline V gene. V gave up 1 base and J gave up 4 bases; unmatched junction bases: 3. CDR3 loop: CASSQGGTVTEAFF. Written as DNA, the CDR3 is TGCGCCAGCAGCCAAGGTGGGACAGTCACTGAAGCTTTCTTT.

The chain uses TRBV15 and TRBJ2-4; 8 nucleotides agree with TRBD1. The CDR3 totals 14 residues. CDR1 LNHNV and CDR2 YYDKDF come from the germline V gene (reference sequence). V was pared by 3 bases and J by 8 bases, with 6 bases of the junction left unmatched. The CDR3 DNA follows: TGTGCCACCAGCAGGGACAGGGAGTCGGACATTCAGTACTTC. It is translated as CATSRDRESDIQYF.

The chain joins TRBV19 to TRBJ1-1, with 8 bases identical to TRBD1. This CDR3 comprises 16 residues. Germline V lookup: CDR1 LNHDA, CDR2 SQIVND (reference sequence). Germline trimming cut 1 base from V and 4 bases from J; bases unmatched to any gene: 8. CDR3 DNA: TGTGCCAGTAGTATAGGCCGCGACAGGGGCGGCACTGAAGCTTTCTTT. Protein sequence: CASSIGRDRGGTEAFF.

This clone occurred a few times. The rearrangement links TRBV5-8 to TRBJ1-2; 12 bases match TRBD1. There are 14 residues in the CDR3. Germline V CDR1 and CDR2: SGHTS, YDEGEE. Trimming at V came to 3 bases and at J to 8 bases, leaving 5 bases not matched to a gene. The CDR3 loop is CASSWDRGRGGYTF. Here the CDR3 DNA reads TGTGCCAGCAGCTGGGACAGGGGGCGAGGGGGCTACACCTTC.

V is TRBV5-1 and J is TRBJ1-2, with 9 bases aligning to TRBD1. The V gene's germline CDR1 is SGHRS and CDR2 YFSETQ. V gave up 1 base and J gave up 5 bases; unmatched junction bases: 6. This CDR3 contains 15 residues. This CDR3 reads CASSLQPGQGYGYTF. CDR3 DNA: TGCGCCAGCAGCTTGCAACCGGGACAGGGATATGGCTACACCTTC. Variable domain in full (rest from reference TRBV5-1 and TRBJ1-2): KAGVTQTPRYLIKTRGQQVTLSCSPISGHRSVSWYQQTPGQGLQFLFEYFSETQRNKGNFPGRFSGRQFSNSRSEMNVSTLELGDSALYLCASSLQPGQGYGYTFGSGTRLTVV.

The chain combines TRBV18 with TRBJ1-2, with a possible D match to TRBD1 (5 bases). Germline V CDR1 and CDR2: KGHSH, LQKENI. V was shortened by 2 bases and J by 4 bases, with 11 bases between the two germline ends. CDR3 length: 14 amino acids. CDR3 protein: CASSPGQEIYGYTF. The CDR3 region has the DNA TGTGCCAGCTCACCAGGACAAGAAATCTATGGCTACACCTTC.

The chain employs TRBV6-6 and TRBJ1-2, with D perhaps TRBD1 (5 bases). The CDR3 extends over 14 amino acids. In germline, CDR1 is MNHNY, CDR2 SVGAGI (reference sequence). Deletions cut 6 bases from V and 6 bases from J, with 17 bases between. The CDR3 is CASSPWGERDGYTF. For the CDR3, the DNA is TGTGCCAGCAGCCCGTGGGGGGAGCGAGATGGCTACACCTTC.

The V and J genes are TRBV29-1 and TRBJ2-5; 11 nucleotides align to TRBD1. The germline CDR1 and CDR2 sequences are SQVTM and ANQGSEA. CDR3 length: 12 amino acids. The J segment lost 5 bases and the V segment lost 7 bases, leaving 3 bases of the junction unmatched. The CDR3 DNA is TGCAGCGCTCGGACAGGGGGCGAGACCCAGTACTTC. Translating gives CSARTGGETQYF.

The genes are TRBV19 and TRBJ2-3; D remains ambiguous. V was cut by 1 base and J by 3 bases, with 5 bases left in between. This CDR3 has 13 residues. Per germline, CDR1 LNHDA and CDR2 SQIVND (reference sequence). The CDR3 region is CASSIVETDTQYF. For the CDR3, the DNA is TGTGCCAGTAGTATAGTGGAAACAGATACGCAGTATTTT.

With regard to this clone: At one end the junction does not follow the germline gene, possibly because of a read error. CDR3 region: CASSLGEIRDF. The CDR3, as DNA: TGTGCCAGCAGCTTGGGGGAGATTAGAGACTTC. This chain uses TRBV5-5 with TRBJ2-7; D is perhaps TRBD2 (5 bases). Per germline, CDR1 SGHKS and CDR2 YYEKEE (reference sequence). The CDR3 covers 11 residues.

The chain is built from TRBV7-9 and TRBJ2-5; no reliable D call. V lost 4 bases to trimming and J lost 5 bases, with 14 bases between them. This CDR3 has 14 residues. Germline CDR1 SEHNR, CDR2 FQNEAQ (reference sequence). CDR3 protein: CASSSKSSRETQYF. The DNA of the CDR3 is TGTGCCAGCAGCTCGAAATCAAGCAGGGAGACCCAGTACTTC.

The CDR3 region is CASSVGRGLSYEQYF. The CDR3 DNA reads as TGTGCCAGCAGCGTAGGGCGAGGGCTCTCCTACGAGCAGTACTTC. The chain couples TRBV9 to TRBJ2-7; a possible D gene is TRBD2 (5 bases). Germline CDR1 is SGDLS and CDR2 is YYNGEE. Trimming left V 0 bases short and J 0 bases short, with 10 bases between. The CDR3 is 15 residues long. Together with reference TRBV9 and TRBJ2-7, the CDR3 gives the full variable domain: DSGVTQTPKHLITATGQRVTLRCSPRSGDLSVYWYQQSLDQGLQFLIQYYNGEERAKGNILERFSAQQFPDLHSELNLSSLELGDSALYFCASSVGRGLSYEQYFGPGTRLTVT.

This clone was counted only a few times. The chain recombines TRBV30 with TRBJ2-1; 7 bases fit TRBD1. Germline V lookup: CDR1 GTSNPN, CDR2 SVGIG (reference sequence). Trimming at V came to 2 bases and at J to 4 bases, leaving 5 bases not matched to a gene. This CDR3 spans 14 amino acids. The CDR3 loop reads CAWSSDREYNEQFF. CDR3 DNA: TGTGCCTGGAGTTCCGACAGGGAATACAATGAGCAGTTCTTC.

The rearrangement joins TRBV6-1 to TRBJ2-2; TRBD2 agrees at 9 bases. V lost 6 bases, J lost 1 base, and 3 bases stayed unmatched. The CDR3 contains 15 residues. Germline values: CDR1 MNHNS, CDR2 SASEGT. The CDR3 bases are TGTGCCAGCAGGCGGGAGGGTCAGAACACCGGGGAGCTGTTTTTT. This translates into CASRREGQNTGELFF.

The V call is TRBV6-5, the J call TRBJ2-7; tentatively, D is TRBD1 (6 bases). The CDR3 covers 13 residues. The germline V gene encodes CDR1 MNHEY and CDR2 SVGAGI. V was clipped by 5 bases and J by 0 bases, with 8 bases between them. In DNA, the CDR3 is TGTGCCAGCAGTATGGACAGCTCCTACGAGCAGTACTTC. This translates into CASSMDSSYEQYF.

With regard to this clone: The sample holds other DNA sequences that translate to the same CDR3. V is TRBV7-2 and J is TRBJ2-5; D might be TRBD1 (5 bases). This CDR3 is built from 14 residues. Germline CDR1 and CDR2: SGHTA and FQGNSA. Trimming removed 6 bases from V and 2 bases from J, with 13 bases in between. CDR3 in amino acids: CASRQGGSQETQYF. The CDR3 region has the DNA TGTGCCAGCAGGCAGGGCGGCAGTCAAGAGACCCAGTACTTC.

The chain carries TRBV6-1 and TRBJ1-2; D not resolved. Per the germline V gene, CDR1 is MNHNS and CDR2 is SASEGT. The CDR3 has 13 residues. V gave up 3 bases and J gave up 6 bases, with 11 bases separating them. The CDR3 DNA reads TGTGCCAGCAGTGACTTGGATCAGAATGGCTACACCTTC. It is translated as CASSDLDQNGYTF.

This clone was observed once. The CDR3 reads CASSSSRLNEAFF. The CDR3 region has the DNA TGTGCCAGCAGCTCGAGCAGACTTAATGAAGCTTTCTTT. The chain is built from TRBV11-2 and TRBJ1-1; D ambiguous. The CDR3 loop spans 13 amino acids. Per germline, CDR1 SGHAT and CDR2 FQNNGV. V was shortened by 4 bases and J by 7 bases, with 13 bases between the two germline ends.

The chain combines TRBV11-2 with TRBJ1-3, with 12 nucleotides matching TRBD1. Trimming cost V 5 bases and J 3 bases; bases outside gene matches: 5. Germline CDR1 is SGHAT and CDR2 is FQNNGV. The CDR3 runs 16 residues. The CDR3 DNA reads as TGTGCCAGCAGCCCGTGGGACAGGGGGCTTGGAAACACCATATATTTT. This translates into CASSPWDRGLGNTIYF.

This clone was observed a few times. The chain links TRBV18 to TRBJ2-5; no clear D gene. CDR3 size: 14 residues. The V gene lost 5 bases and the J gene lost 5 bases, with 15 bases spanning the gap. Germline V gene sequence: CDR1 KGHSH, CDR2 LQKENI. The CDR3 is CASSRSGEVETQYF. Here the CDR3 DNA reads TGTGCCAGCTCAAGATCTGGCGAGGTGGAGACCCAGTACTTC.

This clone was seen a few times. The gene calls are TRBV7-2 and TRBJ2-1; D is ambiguous. With 0 bases removed from V and 8 bases from J, the gap between germline ends came to 5 bases. The germline gives CDR1 SGHTA, CDR2 FQGNSA. The CDR3 extends over 12 amino acids. In DNA, the CDR3 is TGTGCCAGCAGCTTAGCTATCGATGAGCAGTTCTTC. Protein sequence: CASSLAIDEQFF.

This sequence joins TRBV9 and TRBJ2-5; D remains unclear. Germline-derived CDR1 and CDR2 are SGDLS and YYNGEE. The CDR3 contains 14 residues. The ends were cut back, 3 bases at V and 1 base at J, with 10 bases in the middle. CDR3 coding DNA: TGTGCCAGCAGCGGGCGACCAGGCCAAGAGACCCAGTACTTC. Protein: CASSGRPGQETQYF.

The chain couples TRBV9 to TRBJ2-1; 15 bases match TRBD2. With 4 bases clipped from V and 9 bases from J, the junction kept 23 bases outside the gene matches. CDR1 and CDR2 from the germline V gene are SGDLS and YYNGEE. The CDR3 has 21 residues. The CDR3: CASSPPYGGVGTSGRIVEQFF. CDR3 DNA sequence: TGTGCCAGCAGCCCCCCCTATGGCGGGGTCGGGACTAGCGGGAGGATAGTTGAGCAGTTCTTC.

The chain couples TRBV5-5 to TRBJ1-5, with 7 bases aligning to TRBD1. Germline loops: CDR1 SGHKS, CDR2 YYEKEE (reference sequence). This CDR3 is 15 amino acids long. J lost 0 bases, V lost 4 bases, and 4 bases had no gene match. The CDR3 sequence: CASSMTGISNQPQHF. The CDR3 coding sequence is TGTGCCAGCAGCATGACAGGGATTAGCAATCAGCCCCAGCATTTT. The full variable domain, completed using reference TRBV5-5 and TRBJ1-5, is DAGVTQSPTHLIKTRGQQVTLRCSPISGHKSVSWYQQVLGQGPQFIFQYYEKEERGRGNFPDRFSARQFPNYSSELNVNALLLGDSALYLCASSMTGISNQPQHFGDGTRLSIL.